These 18 T cell receptor beta chains were all obtained from the same sample, sequenced in a study of shared clonotypes between healthy human individuals. The assay was immunoSEQ multiplex PCR, and TCRdb's table has in-frame clones only and misses some. The table includes some 2 million clones, approximately 95% detected once. Naive CD8 populations comprised CD45RO-negative cells positively selected for CCR7, excluding terminally differentiated effector memory CD45RA+ cells. The sample comprised naive CD8+ T cells sorted from blood. The source of these receptors is a man between 18 and 29 years old in good health.

The V and J genes are TRBV5-6 and TRBJ1-5, with a tentative D call TRBD1 (6 bases). This CDR3 has 17 residues. CDR1 is SGHDT and CDR2 is YYEEEE in the germline V gene. The V end lost 4 bases, the J end lost 2 bases, and 19 bases lay between the germline ends. In DNA form, the CDR3 reads TGTGCCAGCAGCATGGATGGGGGCACGGAGGGCAATCAGCCCCAGCATTTT. Translation: CASSMDGGTEGNQPQHF. Full variable domain (rest looked up from reference TRBV5-6 and TRBJ1-5): DAGVTQSPTHLIKTRGQQVTLRCSPKSGHDTVSWYQQALGQGPQFIFQYYEEEERQRGNFPDRFSGHQFPNYSSELNVNALLLGDSALYLCASSMDGGTEGNQPQHFGDGTRLSIL.

CDR3 sequence (DNA): TGTGCCTGGAACACCCCCTTCGATGGGGGAATTATCGACACCGGGGAGCTGTTTTTT. Residues: CAWNTPFDGGIIDTGELFF. The chain couples TRBV30 to TRBJ2-2; D might be TRBD1 or TRBD2, each matching 5 bases. V was clipped by 4 bases and J by 3 bases, with 27 bases between them. Germline V gene sequence: CDR1 GTSNPN, CDR2 SVGIG (reference sequence). The CDR3 is 19 amino acids. The whole variable domain, remainder taken from reference TRBV30 and TRBJ2-2, is SQTIHQWPATLVQPVGSPLSLECTVEGTSNPNLYWYRQAAGRGLQLLFYSVGIGQISSEVPQNLSASRPQDRQFILSSKKLLLSDSGFYLCAWNTPFDGGIIDTGELFFGEGSRLTVL.

This chain joins TRBV29-1 and TRBJ2-3, with D possibly being TRBD2 (6 bases). Germline assignment: CDR1 SQVTM and CDR2 ANQGSEA. The CDR3 runs to 14 residues. Trimming removed 5 bases from V and 2 bases from J, with 14 bases in between. This CDR3 is CSVLGREFTDTQYF. The CDR3 DNA sequence: TGCAGCGTTCTAGGGCGGGAATTCACAGATACGCAGTATTTT.

The chain employs TRBV6-1 and TRBJ1-1; D call uncertain. The CDR3 consists of 12 residues. V gave up 4 bases and J gave up 4 bases, with 7 bases separating them. CDR1 is MNHNS, CDR2 SASEGT, per germline. For the CDR3, the DNA is TGTGCCAGCAGTGGTAGGGCCACTGAAGCTTTCTTT. Amino acids: CASSGRATEAFF.

The chain has TRBV6-8 and TRBJ2-7; 7 nucleotides align to TRBD1. This CDR3 contains 15 residues. The ends lost 2 bases at V and 2 bases at J; junction bases unmatched: 6. In germline, CDR1 is MNHGY, CDR2 SAAAGT. The CDR3 coding sequence is TGTGCCAGCAGTTACGACAGGGCAGGCGCCTACGAGCAGTACTTC. Residues: CASSYDRAGAYEQYF.

CDR3 in DNA: TGTGCTAGTGCCCTCGGGGCTAGCGGGAGGTTTGAGACCCAGTACTTC. Translating it yields CASALGASGRFETQYF. This chain links TRBV12-5 with TRBJ2-5; 11 nucleotides align to TRBD2. Losses at the gene ends were 7 bases for V and 5 bases for J; bases not matched to a gene: 12. This CDR3 has 16 residues. Germline loops: CDR1 LGHNT, CDR2 FRNRAP.

V gene TRBV11-1 combines with J gene TRBJ2-7; 9 bases agree with TRBD1. Germline V gives CDR1 SGHAT, CDR2 FQDESV (reference sequence). Trimming cost V 4 bases and J 4 bases; bases outside gene matches: 8. The CDR3 length is 15 residues. CDR3 DNA sequence: TGTGCCAGCAGCTCGCCCGGACAGGGGAAGTACGAGCAGTACTTC. Translated, it gives CASSSPGQGKYEQYF. The whole variable domain, remainder taken from reference TRBV11-1 and TRBJ2-7, is EAEVAQSPRYKITEKSQAVAFWCDPISGHATLYWYRQILGQGPELLVQFQDESVVDDSQLPKDRFSAERLKGVDSTLKIQPAELGDSAMYLCASSSPGQGKYEQYFGPGTRLTVT.

The chain employs TRBV6-1 and TRBJ2-2, with D unresolved. The CDR3 extends over 15 amino acids. Germline assignment: CDR1 MNHNS and CDR2 SASEGT. Trimming left V 3 bases short and J 1 base short, with 9 bases between. CDR3: CASSDFIRNTGELFF. Here the CDR3 DNA reads TGTGCCAGCAGTGATTTCATACGGAACACCGGGGAGCTGTTTTTT.

The chain employs TRBV6-5 and TRBJ2-2; no firm D call. The CDR3 totals 15 residues. Per the germline V gene, CDR1 is MNHEY and CDR2 is SVGAGI. V was shortened by 0 bases and J by 2 bases, with 7 bases between the two germline ends. CDR3 nucleotides: TGTGCCAGCAGTTACTCGTTTGGAAACACCGGGGAGCTGTTTTTT. Translated: CASSYSFGNTGELFF.

The chain is built from TRBV9 and TRBJ2-3; D might be TRBD1 (6 bases). V lost 5 bases and J lost 6, with 13 bases in between. This CDR3 spans 13 amino acids. Germline V CDR1 and CDR2: SGDLS, YYNGEE. DNA of the CDR3: TGTGCCAGCAGTCAAGGGGGAGCGGATACGCAGTATTTT. Protein: CASSQGGADTQYF.

The chain combines TRBV4-3 with TRBJ2-7; 7 bases line up with TRBD1. CDR3 length: 16 residues. Trimming removed 2 bases from V and 5 bases from J; junction bases left unmatched: 12. CDR1 is LGHNA, CDR2 YSLEER, per germline. The CDR3 here is CASSQPGARGPDEQYF. CDR3 in DNA: TGCGCCAGCAGCCAACCTGGGGCGAGGGGGCCGGACGAGCAGTACTTC.

This chain uses TRBV10-1 with TRBJ1-5, with a weak D call TRBD1 (6 bases). V was clipped by 7 bases and J by 2 bases, with 9 bases between them. Germline loops: CDR1 WNHNN, CDR2 SYGVQD (reference sequence). The CDR3 runs to 13 residues. The CDR3 coding sequence is TGCGCCAGCAAACGACAGGGCAATCAGCCCCAGCATTTT. Translating gives CASKRQGNQPQHF.

This chain connects TRBV5-1 to TRBJ2-5; TRBD1 matches 10 bases. Germline V gives CDR1 SGHRS, CDR2 YFSETQ. CDR3 size: 17 residues. The trim removed 1 base at V and 4 bases at J, leaving 10 bases unmatched. CDR3 DNA: TGCGCCAGCAGCTTGCGTCAGGGACAGGGGTTCGTAGAGACCCAGTACTTC. This encodes CASSLRQGQGFVETQYF.

J is TRBJ1-3 and V is TRBV6-5, with D unresolved. The V and J ends lost 6 bases and 0 bases respectively, with 12 bases between them. Germline CDR1 is MNHEY and CDR2 is SVGAGI. CDR3 length equals 15 residues. CDR3 sequence: CASSPGLSSGNTIYF. In DNA, the CDR3 is TGTGCCAGCAGCCCAGGACTGAGCTCTGGAAACACCATATATTTT.

The chain employs TRBV6-5 and TRBJ1-1; no clear D. The CDR3 sequence is 13 residues long. CDR1 is MNHEY, CDR2 SVGAGI, per germline. Deletions cut 8 bases from V and 0 bases from J, with 10 bases between. The CDR3 region is CASQRPLNTEAFF. The DNA of the CDR3 is TGTGCCAGCCAACGCCCCTTGAACACTGAAGCTTTCTTT.

The chain recombines TRBV6-5 with TRBJ1-2; D gene ambiguous. The V and J ends lost 5 bases and 5 bases respectively, with 9 bases between them. The CDR3 length is 12 residues. CDR1 is MNHEY and CDR2 is SVGAGI in the germline V gene. CDR3 coding DNA: TGTGCCAGCAGTGTTGGGAGTTATGGCTACACCTTC. This sequence encodes CASSVGSYGYTF.

This rearrangement joins TRBV7-6 to TRBJ2-5; D tentatively fits TRBD1 or TRBD2 (6 bases each). The CDR3 loop spans 16 amino acids. V lost 1 base and J lost 5, with 17 bases in between. The germline CDR1 and CDR2 sequences are SGHVS and FNYEAQ. This CDR3 is CASSLDRWGARETQYF. The CDR3 bases are TGTGCCAGCAGCTTAGATCGCTGGGGGGCCAGGGAGACCCAGTACTTC.

The chain links TRBV6-5 to TRBJ2-5; a weak D match, TRBD1 (5 bases). Germline V gene sequence: CDR1 MNHEY, CDR2 SVGAGI. V lost 4 bases and J lost 4, with 13 bases in between. This CDR3 comprises 14 residues. CDR3 nucleotide sequence: TGTGCCAGCAGTTCCCCAGGGTCCCCAGAGACCCAGTACTTC. This sequence encodes CASSSPGSPETQYF.